This T cell receptor beta chain originates from a study of cytomegalovirus exposure and HLA in healthy donors. Study context: HLA-typed donors contributed about 85 million unique TCRs, which were held in an early data release. Findings and caveats of the study: Some V segments could not be told apart, so they were left out, TRBV6-2 and TRBV6-3 among them. Relative to equally common others, HLA-associated TCR beta chains showed greater clonal expansion in a later analysis.

PCR involved 60 Vbeta and 13 Jbeta primers. Method: immunoSEQ multiplex PCR; TCRdb's copy keeps in-frame clones and lacks some. The repertoire holds 150,000 to 200,000 clones, with approximately 85% as singletons. Points on this clone: Its antigen is undetermined.

Per the germline V gene, CDR1 is MDHEN and CDR2 is SYDVKM. This CDR3 comprises 17 residues. Trimming took 6 bases from V and 4 from J, leaving 22 bases between them. What was sequenced was PBMCs. The source is a woman in her forties or fifties in good health and CMV-seronegative. The V gene is TRBV28, the J gene TRBJ2-1; possible D gene TRBD1, 6 bases. CDR3 sequence reads: CASSPTWGEGVYNEQFF. The CDR3 bases are TGTGCCAGCAGCCCCACCTGGGGAGAGGGGGTATACAATGAGCAGTTCTTC.